This TCR beta chain came from a study of T cell changes during pregnancy in multiple sclerosis. TCRdb's table, derived via immunoSEQ multiplex PCR, lists solely in-frame clones and lacks some. In the table there are 65,000 to 85,000 clones, approximately 90% of which are singletons. The CDR3 contains 15 residues. The germline V gene encodes CDR1 SEHNR and CDR2 FQNEAQ (reference sequence). J was trimmed by 5 bases and V by 7 bases; bases with no gene match: 11. The chain combines TRBV7-9 with TRBJ2-1, with TRBD2 identical over 7 bases. Sequences were derived from peripheral blood, sampled in the second trimester of pregnancy. This clonotype originated in a female donor with multiple sclerosis, enrolled in a pregnancy study. The CDR3 region is CASTAGLVTHNEQFF. As DNA, the CDR3 is TGTGCCAGCACCGCCGGACTAGTGACGCACAATGAGCAGTTCTTC.